This T cell receptor beta chain was sequenced for a study of OX40 agonist ivuxolimab in advanced cancers. The CDR3 contains 14 residues. V lost 5 bases to trimming and J lost 0 bases, with 11 bases between them. Looked up from germline, CDR1 is PRHDT and CDR2 is FYEKMQ (reference sequence). Findings and limits, study-wide: On average, CD8+ T cells showed a greater number of expanded clones than CD4+. Part of the nonresponder group also had normalized T-cell clonal expansion that was low.

As regards this clone: Its matching antigen is unknown.

This table comes from immunoSEQ multiplex PCR, and its TCRdb copy is limited to in-frame clones, with some not included. The table has 25,000 to 30,000 clones, less than 90% seen once. This clonotype originated in an adult with an advanced solid tumor such as melanoma, head and neck, liver or kidney cancer. The chain couples TRBV13 to TRBJ2-7, with D possibly being TRBD2 (5 bases). The source material was CD4+ or CD8+ T cells sorted from blood, sampled in a trial of the OX40 agonist ivuxolimab. CDR3 DNA sequence: TGTGCCAGCAGCCGAGCGGTTTTCTCCTACGAGCAGTACTTC. This codes for CASSRAVFSYEQYF.